This T cell receptor beta chain is from a study of T cell responses to AZD1222 COVID-19 vaccine. General study findings and limits: As reported, nearly half of all spike-specific TCRs target variant regions that are unmutated. White British people made up most donors, females outnumbered males, and clonal diversity was possibly underestimated. Compared with day 0, the breadth and depth of the Spike-specific TCR repertoire rose significantly after two doses of AZD1222. The study found vaccine-associated CD4 TCRs spanning spike, dominant at 160-218 and 743-854.

With respect to this clone: Its specificity is unknown.

Clones were read by immunoSEQ multiplex PCR, and TCRdb kept only the in-frame ones, dropping some. The table has under 25,000 clones, 84% seen once; the top ten hold about 16%. The TCR sequence derives from an adult who received the AZD1222 COVID-19 vaccine. Sequencing was performed on peripheral blood, taken 28 days after the second AZD1222 dose.

The CDR3 loop reads CASSLEWMDTQYF. The CDR3 nucleotides read TGTGCCAGCAGCTTAGAGTGGATGGATACGCAGTATTTT. This chain uses TRBV11-2 with TRBJ2-3; D gene ambiguous. CDR1 is SGHAT, CDR2 FQNNGV, per germline. CDR3 length equals 13 residues. Trimming shortened V by 0 bases and J by 6 bases, and 7 bases separated the two germline ends.